Each of the 9 T cell receptor beta chains below was sequenced from the same sample in a study of CD8 T cells in Susac syndrome (dated by TCRdb to between 2017 and 2020). The library relied on the immunoSEQ multiplex PCR assay. RNA was extracted using the RNeasy kit, and about 0.45 to 1 ug of the RNA was reverse transcribed with random hexamers. TCRdb reworked the public reads: Q25 trimming with fastp, MiXCR clone assembly, productive beta chains retained. When rows share a CDR3 protein, they turn into one entry using the most common DNA and genes. This sample lists around 140,000 distinct CDR3 sequences; 85% to 95% were detected once. The ten biggest clones cover approximately 0.11% of the sample. The sequenced sample consisted of CD4+ T cells from PBMCs. These receptors all come from a human donor with multiple sclerosis.

The CDR3 nucleotides are TGTGCCAGCAGTCCCCAGGGGACCTCTGGGGCCAACGTCCTGACTTTC. It yields the protein CASSPQGTSGANVLTF. V usage is TRBV12-3 or TRBV12-4 and J usage is TRBJ2-6; a weak D match, TRBD1 (6 bases). There are 16 residues in the CDR3. The V and J ends lost 5 bases and 0 bases respectively, with 11 bases between them.

The rearrangement joins TRBV5-1 to TRBJ2-3; 11 positions agree with TRBD2. Germline V gene sequence: CDR1 SGHRS, CDR2 YFSETQ. This CDR3 region has 15 residues. The J segment lost 2 bases and the V segment lost 5 bases, leaving 4 bases of the junction unmatched. For the CDR3, the DNA is TGCGCCAGCAGGGTAGCGGGAGGGATCACAGATACGCAGTATTTT. Its translation: CASRVAGGITDTQYF. Full variable domain (outside the CDR3, taken from reference TRBV5-1 and TRBJ2-3): KAGVTQTPRYLIKTRGQQVTLSCSPISGHRSVSWYQQTPGQGLQFLFEYFSETQRNKGNFPGRFSGRQFSNSRSEMNVSTLELGDSALYLCASRVAGGITDTQYFGPGTRLTVL.

The rearrangement uses TRBV20-1 and TRBJ2-3; 11 nucleotides match TRBD2. Germline V CDR1 and CDR2: DFQATT, SNEGSKA (reference sequence). This CDR3 is 15 amino acids long. V trimming: 3 bases; J trimming: 2 bases; junction bases outside the gene matches: 4. The CDR3 bases are TGCAGTGCTAGCACTAGCGGGGGCCTCACAGATACGCAGTATTTT. Translated: CSASTSGGLTDTQYF.

The rearrangement uses TRBV11-2 and TRBJ1-5; 7 bases agree with TRBD1. Germline-derived CDR1 and CDR2 are SGHAT and FQNNGV. This CDR3 comprises 14 residues. J gave up 6 bases and V 3 bases, and 5 bases lay outside the gene matches. CDR3 loop: CASSFGAGGQPQHF. CDR3 DNA sequence: TGTGCCAGCAGCTTTGGGGCAGGGGGTCAGCCCCAGCATTTT.

The V gene is TRBV28, the J gene TRBJ2-5; the match to TRBD1 covers 12 bases. The CDR3 has 16 amino acids. From germline, CDR1 is MDHEN and CDR2 SYDVKM. After removal of 2 bases from V and 5 bases from J, the junction contained 6 bases not matched to a gene. In nucleotides, the CDR3 is TGTGCCAGCAGTTTAACTGGGACAGGGGGCGGGGAGACCCAGTACTTC. It encodes CASSLTGTGGGETQYF.

The chain combines TRBV6-5 with TRBJ2-1; 14 nucleotides line up with TRBD2. The germline V gene has CDR1 MNHEY and CDR2 SVGAGI. The J segment lost 6 bases and the V segment lost 4 bases, leaving 8 bases of the junction unmatched. There are 17 residues in the CDR3. DNA of the CDR3: TGTGCCAGCAGTTCCGAGGGACTAGCGGGAGTTCGCAATGAGCAGTTCTTC. It is translated as CASSSEGLAGVRNEQFF.

This chain connects TRBV5-6 to TRBJ2-7, with 8 bases aligning to TRBD2. CDR3 size: 17 residues. Germline-derived CDR1 and CDR2 are SGHDT and YYEEEE. After removal of 3 bases from V and 0 bases from J, the junction contained 11 bases not matched to a gene. The CDR3 DNA reads TGTGCCAGCAGCTCGCCCGGGGGAGGGACTAGCTCCTACGAGCAGTACTTC. This sequence encodes CASSSPGGGTSSYEQYF.

CDR3 amino acids: CAWSAGTSSYNSPLHF. CDR3 DNA sequence: TGTGCCTGGAGTGCAGGGACCAGCTCCTATAATTCACCCCTCCACTTT. This chain connects TRBV30 to TRBJ1-6; D may be TRBD1 (5 bases). The germline CDR1 and CDR2 sequences are GTSNPN and SVGIG (reference sequence). The CDR3 spans 16 residues. V was clipped by 1 base and J by 0 bases, with 10 bases between them.

The chain joins TRBV7-2 to TRBJ2-7, with TRBD1 matching 7 bases. V trimming: 5 bases; J trimming: 3 bases; junction bases outside the gene matches: 4. The CDR3 loop spans 13 amino acids. Germline lookup yields CDR1 SGHTA and CDR2 FQGNSA. CDR3 in amino acids: CASSNNRGYEQYF. CDR3 bases: TGTGCCAGCAGCAATAACAGGGGCTACGAGCAGTACTTC.